A single sample is the source of the 24 T cell receptor beta chains below, sequenced in a study of OX40 agonist ivuxolimab in advanced cancers. The library was produced with the immunoSEQ multiplex PCR assay. TCRdb re-hosts the immuneACCESS table, in-frame sequences only. Its copies lack some clones; in the studies checked, an unresolved V gene accounts for under half of them, and the cause for the rest is not known. The sample table lists approximately 120,000 clones, 85% to 95% of them with a count of one. The ten largest clonotypes hold around 0.84% of the sample. The material was CD4+ or CD8+ T cells sorted from blood, obtained in a trial of the OX40 agonist ivuxolimab. These TCRs come from an adult with an advanced solid tumor such as melanoma, head and neck, liver or kidney cancer.

Only a few counts were recorded for this clone. V is TRBV2 and J is TRBJ2-1; 14 nucleotides line up with TRBD2. The germline gives CDR1 SNHLY, CDR2 FYNNEI. V gave up 6 bases and J gave up 5 bases; unmatched junction bases: 3. This CDR3 comprises 15 residues. CDR3 in amino acids: CASRRLAGGNNEQFF. CDR3 DNA: TGTGCCAGCAGAAGACTAGCGGGAGGGAACAATGAGCAGTTCTTC.

The chain has TRBV15 and TRBJ2-1, with 15 bases identical to TRBD2. V was pared by 0 bases and J by 2 bases, with 11 bases of the junction left unmatched. Germline CDR1 and CDR2: LNHNV and YYDKDF (reference sequence). This CDR3 has 21 residues. CDR3 sequence reads: CATSRDLPGLAGGIAYNEQFF. The DNA for the CDR3 is TGTGCCACCAGCAGAGACCTTCCGGGACTAGCGGGAGGAATAGCCTACAATGAGCAGTTCTTC.

This chain connects TRBV28 to TRBJ1-2, with 9 bases that match TRBD1. Per germline, CDR1 MDHEN and CDR2 SYDVKM. The V segment lost 4 bases and the J segment 4 bases; nucleotides outside the gene matches: 7. This CDR3 region has 15 residues. The CDR3 nucleotides are TGTGCCAGCAGTTCCGACAGGGGGGTAGTCTATGGCTACACCTTC. Protein: CASSSDRGVVYGYTF.

The CDR3 spells CASSIEDSVWSYTF. CDR3 DNA sequence: TGTGCCAGTAGTATAGAAGACAGTGTATGGAGCTACACCTTC. This sequence joins TRBV19 and TRBJ1-2, with a tentative D call TRBD1 (5 bases). This CDR3 spans 14 amino acids. The V and J ends lost 0 bases and 9 bases respectively, with 14 bases between them. From germline, CDR1 is LNHDA and CDR2 SQIVND (reference sequence).

On this clone itself: Additional DNA sequences in this sample encode the identical CDR3. This chain joins TRBV15 and TRBJ1-2, with 8 bases matching TRBD1. V lost 4 bases, J lost 3 bases, and 1 base stayed unmatched. Germline CDR1 and CDR2: LNHNV and YYDKDF (reference sequence). CDR3 length equals 13 residues. The CDR3 loop is CATSKDRDYGYTF. For the CDR3, the DNA is TGTGCCACCAGCAAGGACAGGGACTATGGCTACACCTTC.

This chain joins TRBV19 and TRBJ1-5; possibly TRBD1 for D (5 bases). V lost 7 bases to trimming and J lost 0 bases, with 19 bases between them. Germline V gene sequence: CDR1 LNHDA, CDR2 SQIVND (reference sequence). This CDR3 has 17 amino acids. The CDR3 bases are TGTGCCAGTACCCCTGGGAGACAGAGTTATAGCAATCAGCCCCAGCATTTT. It codes for CASTPGRQSYSNQPQHF. The full variable domain, completed using reference TRBV19 and TRBJ1-5, is DGGITQSPKYLFRKEGQNVTLSCEQNLNHDAMYWYRQDPGQGLRLIYYSQIVNDFQKGDIAEGYSVSREKKESFPLTVTSAQKNPTAFYLCASTPGRQSYSNQPQHFGDGTRLSIL.

The rearrangement links TRBV5-4 to TRBJ2-7; D may correspond to TRBD1 or TRBD2 (5 bases each). The CDR3 is 17 amino acids. Germline V lookup: CDR1 SGHNT, CDR2 YYREEE (reference sequence). V lost 1 base and J 7 bases, leaving 24 bases between the germline ends. The CDR3: CASSLRQVQGRGREQYF. CDR3 coding DNA: TGTGCCAGCAGCTTGAGGCAAGTTCAAGGTAGGGGACGGGAGCAGTACTTC.

The chain has TRBV5-1 and TRBJ1-1; TRBD1 matches at 7 bases. The CDR3 totals 13 residues. The junction had 8 bases not matched to a gene; V was cut back by 8 bases and J by 4 bases. Germline lookup yields CDR1 SGHRS and CDR2 YFSETQ. As DNA, the CDR3 is TGCGCCAGTCGGGTGCAGGGGGTCACTGAAGCTTTCTTT. Its protein is CASRVQGVTEAFF.

The chain carries TRBV18 and TRBJ2-7; 7 bases agree with TRBD1. The V gene's germline CDR1 is KGHSH and CDR2 LQKENI. CDR3 length: 15 residues. V shed 5 bases and J 0 bases; nucleotides not matched to a gene: 7. CDR3 protein: CASSSTGASSYEQYF. DNA for the CDR3: TGTGCCAGCTCATCCACAGGGGCTAGCTCCTACGAGCAGTACTTC.

Remarks on this clone: Other DNA sequences within the sample encode an identical CDR3. The CDR3 sequence: CASSSGKETQYF. The DNA of the CDR3 is TGTGCCAGCAGCTCAGGAAAAGAGACCCAGTACTTC. The chain joins TRBV28 to TRBJ2-5; D unresolved. CDR3 length equals 12 residues. V dropped 6 bases and J dropped 3 bases, with 8 bases sitting between them. Germline V gene lookup returns CDR1 MDHEN and CDR2 SYDVKM.

The V and J genes are TRBV30 and TRBJ2-1; D is unresolved. There are 14 residues in the CDR3. Germline CDR1 and CDR2: GTSNPN and SVGIG (reference sequence). V was trimmed by 0 bases and J by 4 bases, leaving 10 bases between them. CDR3 loop: CAWSVLSKYNEQFF. The CDR3, as DNA: TGTGCCTGGAGTGTATTGTCCAAATACAATGAGCAGTTCTTC.

This clone showed up just once. CDR3 nucleotide sequence: TGTGCCAGCGGCCGGGGGCTGAACACTGAAGCTTTCTTT. Its protein is CASGRGLNTEAFF. J is TRBJ1-1 and V is TRBV27, with D perhaps TRBD1 (6 bases). This CDR3 has 13 residues. V was trimmed by 8 bases and J by 0 bases, leaving 10 bases between them. CDR1 is MNHEY, CDR2 SMNVEV, per germline (reference sequence).

This clone was seen a single time. V usage is TRBV11-2 and J usage is TRBJ2-1; TRBD2 might be the D (6 bases). Trimming took off 1 base at V and 3 bases at J, with 10 bases between the two ends. CDR1 is SGHAT, CDR2 FQNNGV, per germline. The CDR3 covers 15 residues. The CDR3 DNA reads as TGTGCCAGCAGCTTAGGCTCTAGCGTCTACAATGAGCAGTTCTTC. Amino acids: CASSLGSSVYNEQFF.

CDR3 protein: CASSDPHPGWVETQYF. In DNA form, the CDR3 reads TGTGCCAGCAGTGATCCTCACCCGGGGTGGGTAGAGACCCAGTACTTC. V gene TRBV6-1 combines with J gene TRBJ2-5; TRBD2 is a possible D gene (5 bases). The germline V gene encodes CDR1 MNHNS and CDR2 SASEGT. V was pared by 3 bases and J by 4 bases, with 18 bases between. This CDR3 has 16 residues.

The chain uses TRBV19 and TRBJ1-1; D gene uncertain. V was shortened by 5 bases and J by 5 bases, with 15 bases between the two germline ends. This CDR3 region has 14 residues. Per the germline V gene, CDR1 is LNHDA and CDR2 is SQIVND (reference sequence). The CDR3 nucleotides are TGTGCCAGTAGTGTCATACACAGTGAAACTGAAGCTTTCTTT. Translation gives CASSVIHSETEAFF. The full variable domain, rest sourced from reference TRBV19 and TRBJ1-1, is DGGITQSPKYLFRKEGQNVTLSCEQNLNHDAMYWYRQDPGQGLRLIYYSQIVNDFQKGDIAEGYSVSREKKESFPLTVTSAQKNPTAFYLCASSVIHSETEAFFGQGTRLTVV.

This clone was recorded a few times. The J gene is TRBJ1-5, the V gene TRBV10-3, with D possibly TRBD1 on 5 matching bases. Germline CDR1 reads ENHRY; CDR2 reads SYGVKD. V gave up 3 bases and J gave up 1 base, with 10 bases separating them. CDR3 length: 15 residues. The CDR3 nucleotides are TGTGCCATCAGTGAAGAGGCAGGGAGCAATCAGCCCCAGCATTTT. Protein product: CAISEEAGSNQPQHF.

The chain carries TRBV14 and TRBJ2-2; perhaps D is TRBD1 or TRBD2 (5 bases each). CDR3 length: 15 residues. The germline V and J ends were trimmed by 2 bases and 6 bases, with 13 bases remaining between them. Germline values: CDR1 SGHDN, CDR2 FVKESK. The CDR3 coding sequence is TGTGCCAGCAGCCAAAGGCAGGGAGTGTCCGGGGAGCTGTTTTTT. Translation: CASSQRQGVSGELFF.

This clone was seen a few times. The chain combines TRBV11-1 with TRBJ2-5; D gene ambiguous. The CDR3 loop spans 12 amino acids. From germline, CDR1 is SGHAT and CDR2 FQDESV (reference sequence). With 0 bases removed from V and 12 bases from J, the gap between germline ends came to 11 bases. CDR3 sequence reads: CASSLARSVKYF. As DNA, the CDR3 is TGTGCCAGCAGCTTAGCTCGGTCTGTTAAGTACTTC.

The chain recombines TRBV18 with TRBJ2-7; D perhaps matches TRBD2 (5 bases). Germline CDR1 reads KGHSH; CDR2 reads LQKENI. There are 13 residues in the CDR3. V was pared by 6 bases and J by 3 bases, with 12 bases between. The CDR3 bases are TGTGCCAGCTCTCCGACTATAAACTACGAGCAGTACTTC. This codes for CASSPTINYEQYF.

The J gene is TRBJ2-1, the V gene TRBV11-2, with TRBD2 matching 11 bases. Germline V lookup: CDR1 SGHAT, CDR2 FQNNGV. This CDR3 region has 15 residues. The V and J ends lost 5 bases and 9 bases, in that order; junction bases with no gene match: 9. CDR3 DNA: TGTGCCAGCAGCCCCGTGCGACTAGCGGGAATTGAGCAGTTCTTC. It is translated as CASSPVRLAGIEQFF.

The chain uses TRBV29-1 and TRBJ1-2; tentative D call: TRBD1 (5 bases). Germline V gives CDR1 SQVTM, CDR2 ANQGSEA. The CDR3 has 13 residues. V gave up 5 bases and J gave up 7 bases, with 17 bases separating them. The CDR3 loop reads CSVFNTGTSGYTF. CDR3 in DNA: TGCAGCGTTTTCAACACCGGGACCTCTGGCTACACCTTC. The whole variable domain, filled in from reference TRBV29-1 and TRBJ1-2, reads SAVISQKPSRDICQRGTSLTIQCQVDSQVTMMFWYRQQPGQSLTLIATANQGSEATYESGFVIDKFPISRPNLTFSTLTVSNMSPEDSSIYLCSVFNTGTSGYTFGSGTRLTVV.

The genes are TRBV18 and TRBJ2-7; D is perhaps TRBD1 (6 bases). This CDR3 has 14 residues. Germline V gives CDR1 KGHSH, CDR2 LQKENI. The germline V and J ends were trimmed by 2 bases and 5 bases, with 13 bases remaining between them. The CDR3 DNA follows: TGTGCCAGCTCACCAGTGGGGGCAGGGGACGAGCAGTACTTC. Amino acid sequence: CASSPVGAGDEQYF.

The chain couples TRBV5-1 to TRBJ2-3; 9 bases match TRBD2. With 4 bases clipped from V and 4 bases from J, the junction kept 10 bases outside the gene matches. CDR3 length equals 16 residues. The germline V gene has CDR1 SGHRS and CDR2 YFSETQ. The CDR3 protein is CASSQRTSVGADTQYF. CDR3 DNA: TGCGCCAGCAGCCAACGGACTAGCGTTGGTGCAGATACGCAGTATTTT. The whole variable domain, filled in from reference TRBV5-1 and TRBJ2-3, reads KAGVTQTPRYLIKTRGQQVTLSCSPISGHRSVSWYQQTPGQGLQFLFEYFSETQRNKGNFPGRFSGRQFSNSRSEMNVSTLELGDSALYLCASSQRTSVGADTQYFGPGTRLTVL.

There are a few counts of this clone. The DNA of the CDR3 is TGTGCCAGTACGGTGGAGGGCAATGGCAATCAGCCCCAGCATTTT. Translating it yields CASTVEGNGNQPQHF. The rearrangement links TRBV19 to TRBJ1-5; D is unclear. The CDR3 length is 15 residues. V was shortened by 7 bases and J by 2 bases, with 15 bases between the two germline ends. The germline V gene encodes CDR1 LNHDA and CDR2 SQIVND (reference sequence).